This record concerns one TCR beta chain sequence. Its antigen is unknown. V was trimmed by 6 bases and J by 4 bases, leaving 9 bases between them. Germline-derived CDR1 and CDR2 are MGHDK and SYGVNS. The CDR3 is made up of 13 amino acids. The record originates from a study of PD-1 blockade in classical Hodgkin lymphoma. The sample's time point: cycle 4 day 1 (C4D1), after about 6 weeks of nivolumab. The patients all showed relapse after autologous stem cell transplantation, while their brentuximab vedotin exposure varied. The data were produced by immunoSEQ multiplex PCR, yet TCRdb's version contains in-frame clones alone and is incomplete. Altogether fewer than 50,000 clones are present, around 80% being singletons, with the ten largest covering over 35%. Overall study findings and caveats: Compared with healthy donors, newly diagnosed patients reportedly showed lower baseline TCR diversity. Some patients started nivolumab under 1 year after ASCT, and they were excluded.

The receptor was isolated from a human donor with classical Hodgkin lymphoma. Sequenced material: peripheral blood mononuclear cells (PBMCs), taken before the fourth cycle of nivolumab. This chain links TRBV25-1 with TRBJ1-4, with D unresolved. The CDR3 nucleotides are TGTGCCAGCAGCCCGATTTTTAATGAAAAACTGTTTTTT. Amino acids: CASSPIFNEKLFF.